Below are 14 T cell receptor beta chains sequenced from a single sample in a study of CXCR3-negative and CXCR3-positive naive CD8 T cells. Study-wide results and caveats: Hydrophobicity was higher for TRB CDR3s found in CXCR3-positive naive cells than in CXCR3-negative naive cells.

Their antigens are not known. TRB cDNA libraries were made by UMI-labeled 5' RACE. TCRdb reprocessed the 5' RACE reads, with one entry per CDR3 protein and no DNA. The ten most abundant clones cover about 0.44% of a sample with some 140,000 distinct CDR3 sequences. Sequencing used naive CXCR3+ CD8+ T cells from blood. Subset in this sample: CD45RO-CCR7+CD27+CD95- naive CD8+ T cells expressing CXCR3 (TNR3+). Receptors originate from a human donor in good health. Some clones in this sample may be carry-over from other donors' samples.

This chain links TRBV14 with TRBJ2-1; the D gene TCRdb calls, TRBD1, cannot be checked with no DNA. Per the germline V gene, CDR1 is SGHDN and CDR2 is FVKESK. The CDR3 is 17 amino acids. This CDR3 is CASSQDRRTQIYNEQFF.

The chain employs TRBV7-2 and TRBJ2-1; the TRBD1 assignment by TCRdb is unverifiable without DNA. The CDR3 spans 15 residues. The germline V gene has CDR1 SGHTA and CDR2 FQGNSA. The CDR3 is CASSFTGHNEDEQFF. The full variable domain, completed using reference TRBV7-2 and TRBJ2-1, is GAGVSQSPSNKVTEKGKDVELRCDPISGHTALYWYRQSLGQGLEFLIYFQGNSAPDKSGLPSDRFSAERTGGSVSTLTIQRTQQEDSAVYLCASSFTGHNEDEQFFGPGTRLTVL.

This sequence joins TRBV20-1 and TRBJ1-6. The length of the CDR3 is 16 residues. CDR1 DFQATT and CDR2 SNEGSKA come from the germline V gene (reference sequence). The CDR3 here is CSARDFSLDGGSPLHF.

This chain links TRBV6-2 or TRBV6-3 with TRBJ2-1; TCRdb's D call, TRBD2, is unchecked because there is no DNA. CDR3 length: 16 residues. Germline values: CDR1 MNHEY, CDR2 SVGEGT. The CDR3 reads CASSPGTSGRVGEQFF.

V usage is TRBV28 and J usage is TRBJ2-7. The CDR3 totals 13 residues. Germline CDR1 is MDHEN and CDR2 is SYDVKM. CDR3 sequence: CATGVKGAHEQYF. Drawing the rest from reference TRBV28 and TRBJ2-7, the complete variable domain is DVKVTQSSRYLVKRTGEKVFLECVQDMDHENMFWYRQDPGLGLRLIYFSYDVKMKEKGDIPEGYSVSREKKERFSLILESASTNQTSMYLCATGVKGAHEQYFGPGTRLTVT.

The chain uses TRBV28 and TRBJ2-1. CDR1 is MDHEN and CDR2 is SYDVKM in the germline V gene. The CDR3 has 11 residues. This CDR3 reads CASSLADEQFF.

The chain combines TRBV7-2 with TRBJ2-2. CDR3 length: 16 residues. Germline assignment: CDR1 SGHTA and CDR2 FQGNSA. Here the CDR3 reads CASSPYSGSTSGELFF. Supplemented by reference TRBV7-2 and TRBJ2-2, the full variable domain reads GAGVSQSPSNKVTEKGKDVELRCDPISGHTALYWYRQSLGQGLEFLIYFQGNSAPDKSGLPSDRFSAERTGGSVSTLTIQRTQQEDSAVYLCASSPYSGSTSGELFFGEGSRLTVL.

The chain carries TRBV4-1 and TRBJ2-7; absent DNA, TCRdb's TRBD2 call cannot be checked. CDR1 and CDR2 (germline): MGHRA, YSYEKL. This CDR3 spans 16 amino acids. The CDR3 here is CASSQVGGTISYEQYF.

This chain links TRBV9 with TRBJ2-3; TCRdb picks TRBD1, but there is no DNA to check that call. This CDR3 contains 15 residues. Germline V gene lookup returns CDR1 SGDLS and CDR2 YYNGEE. CDR3: CASSVAGATTDTQYF. The whole variable domain, filled in from reference TRBV9 and TRBJ2-3, reads DSGVTQTPKHLITATGQRVTLRCSPRSGDLSVYWYQQSLDQGLQFLIQYYNGEERAKGNILERFSAQQFPDLHSELNLSSLELGDSALYFCASSVAGATTDTQYFGPGTRLTVL.

The gene calls are TRBV13 and TRBJ2-1; TCRdb calls TRBD1, which cannot be checked without DNA. Germline values: CDR1 PRHDT, CDR2 FYEKMQ (reference sequence). CDR3 length: 14 residues. The CDR3 loop reads CASSDRDRYNEQFF.

This chain joins TRBV19 and TRBJ2-6. This CDR3 has 14 residues. Germline CDR1 reads LNHDA; CDR2 reads SQIVND (reference sequence). The CDR3 reads CASKFHSGANVLTF.

This chain connects TRBV29-1 to TRBJ2-5. Germline V gene data show CDR1 as SQVTM and CDR2 as ANQGSEA. The CDR3 spans 13 residues. CDR3 sequence reads: CSVELTFQETQYF.

The gene calls are TRBV29-1 and TRBJ1-1; TCRdb outputs TRBD1, but without DNA this stays unchecked. Looked up from germline, CDR1 is SQVTM and CDR2 is ANQGSEA. This CDR3 spans 11 amino acids. The CDR3 sequence: CSGQGSTEALF.

The rearrangement links TRBV4-1 to TRBJ1-3; TCRdb calls TRBD1, which cannot be checked without DNA. This CDR3 contains 15 residues. Germline V gene sequence: CDR1 MGHRA, CDR2 YSYEKL. CDR3 sequence reads: CASSLSARTGNTIYF.